These 18 T cell receptor beta chains originate from one sample sequenced in a study of CD8+CD57+ T cells in acquired aplastic anemia. Patients chosen for sequencing had CD8+CD57+ cells that had expanded, as shown by flow cytometry. TCR beta VDJ and CDR3 profiles were obtained from a genomic DNA template. TCRdb fed the reads into MiXCR, producing one record per CDR3 protein. This table holds 160,000 or so distinct CDR3 sequences, about 48% found once. The specimen sequenced was sorted CD4+, CD8+, or CD8+CD57+ T cells (not recorded which) from PBMCs. Receptors originate from a human donor with aplastic anemia.

CDR3 nucleotide sequence: TGTGCCAGCACCCGACTAGCGGGGGGAGCAGATACGCAGTATTTT. Residues: CASTRLAGGADTQYF. V usage is TRBV2 and J usage is TRBJ2-3; 13 bases line up with TRBD2. The CDR3 length is 15 residues. Losses at the gene ends were 7 bases for V and 4 bases for J; bases not matched to a gene: 5. The germline V gene encodes CDR1 SNHLY and CDR2 FYNNEI. The whole variable domain, remainder taken from reference TRBV2 and TRBJ2-3, is EPEVTQTPSHQVTQMGQEVILRCVPISNHLYFYWYRQILGQKVEFLVSFYNNEISEKSEIFDDQFSVERPDGSNFTLKIRSTKLEDSAMYFCASTRLAGGADTQYFGPGTRLTVL.

The chain combines TRBV4-1 with TRBJ2-1; 14 bases agree with TRBD2. The CDR3 contains 15 residues. Germline trimming cut 2 bases from V and 10 bases from J; bases unmatched to any gene: 4. The germline CDR1 and CDR2 sequences are MGHRA and YSYEKL. The CDR3 reads CASSQPWTSGGEQFF. DNA of the CDR3: TGCGCCAGCAGCCAACCATGGACTAGCGGGGGGGAGCAGTTCTTC.

The CDR3 coding sequence is TGTGCCACCAGCCCACGACTAGCGGGGAGCACAGATACGCAGTATTTT. Translated, it gives CATSPRLAGSTDTQYF. The chain is built from TRBV15 and TRBJ2-3; 11 bases agree with TRBD2. Germline V gene lookup returns CDR1 LNHNV and CDR2 YYDKDF (reference sequence). The CDR3 runs 16 residues. Unmatched junction bases numbered 4, after V lost 5 bases and J lost 0 bases.

This clonotype was counted a few times. V gene TRBV2 combines with J gene TRBJ2-5, with 7 bases fitting TRBD1. This CDR3 is 14 amino acids long. Germline V lookup: CDR1 SNHLY, CDR2 FYNNEI. Trimming at V came to 8 bases and at J to 2 bases, leaving 8 bases not matched to a gene. The DNA for the CDR3 is TGTGCCAGCTACCCTAGGGGGCGTCAAGAGACCCAGTACTTC. Its translation: CASYPRGRQETQYF.

This clonotype was recorded a few times. V is TRBV7-8 and J is TRBJ2-2; D is undetermined. The CDR3 has 10 residues. Germline assignment: CDR1 SGHVS and CDR2 FQNEAQ. V was shortened by 5 bases and J by 9 bases, with 4 bases between the two germline ends. Written as DNA, the CDR3 is TGTGCCAGCAGCCCGCGGGAGCTGTTTTTT. Residues: CASSPRELFF.

This sequence joins TRBV14 and TRBJ2-1; tentative D call: TRBD2 (6 bases). From germline, CDR1 is SGHDN and CDR2 FVKESK. V lost 8 bases and J 0 bases, leaving 17 bases between the germline ends. CDR3 length equals 16 residues. The CDR3 DNA reads TGTGCCAGCCAAGGGAGTACTAGCCTCTCCTACAATGAGCAGTTCTTC. Amino acids: CASQGSTSLSYNEQFF.

The chain employs TRBV11-2 and TRBJ2-7, with 14 bases identical to TRBD2. Germline V gene sequence: CDR1 SGHAT, CDR2 FQNNGV. The CDR3 contains 16 residues. V lost 3 bases to trimming and J lost 6 bases; unmatched junction nucleotides: 7. The CDR3 region is CASSFQGLAGALEQYF. Here the CDR3 DNA reads TGTGCCAGCAGCTTTCAGGGACTAGCGGGAGCTCTCGAGCAGTACTTC.

This clonotype was picked up a small number of times. The V call is TRBV2, the J call TRBJ1-2; D unresolved. CDR1 is SNHLY, CDR2 FYNNEI, per germline. V lost 3 bases to trimming and J lost 2 bases, with 4 bases between them. The CDR3 totals 12 residues. The CDR3 reads CASSEENYGYTF. The CDR3 DNA follows: TGTGCCAGCAGTGAGGAAAACTATGGCTACACCTTC.

The chain is built from TRBV5-1 and TRBJ1-5, with D perhaps matching TRBD1 (6 bases). V was shortened by 4 bases and J by 6 bases, with 14 bases between the two germline ends. Looked up from germline, CDR1 is SGHRS and CDR2 is YFSETQ. The CDR3 has 14 amino acids. The CDR3 sequence: CASSTTGLGQPQHF. The CDR3, as DNA: TGCGCCAGCAGCACCACAGGGCTGGGTCAGCCCCAGCATTTT.

This clonotype was observed a handful of times. This rearrangement joins TRBV6-1 to TRBJ2-1, with 11 bases matching TRBD2. The J segment lost 9 bases and the V segment lost 5 bases, leaving 9 bases of the junction unmatched. Germline V CDR1 and CDR2: MNHNS, SASEGT. The CDR3 has 15 amino acids. CDR3 sequence (DNA): TGTGCCAGCAGTCCTTTAGCGGGAGGGCGCGGTGAGCAGTTCTTC. Translation: CASSPLAGGRGEQFF.

This clonotype has a count of ten or more. This chain connects TRBV20-1 to TRBJ2-7; 7 nucleotides line up with TRBD2. With 6 bases clipped from V and 6 bases from J, the junction kept 14 bases outside the gene matches. Per germline, CDR1 DFQATT and CDR2 SNEGSKA (reference sequence). The CDR3 is 14 amino acids. CDR3 nucleotide sequence: TGCAGTGCCGACGTCGATGGGGCGGGGGTCGAGCAGTACTTC. It specifies CSADVDGAGVEQYF.

CDR3 region: CASSEETASGGLPDIQYF. CDR3 nucleotide sequence: TGTGCCAGCAGTGAAGAGACGGCTAGCGGGGGGCTGCCGGACATTCAGTACTTC. The chain is built from TRBV2 and TRBJ2-4; 11 bases fit TRBD2. The germline CDR1 and CDR2 sequences are SNHLY and FYNNEI. The CDR3 spans 18 residues. After removal of 1 base from V and 8 bases from J, the junction contained 13 bases not matched to a gene.

This clonotype was found many times. The chain combines TRBV12-3 or TRBV12-4 with TRBJ2-7; D remains unclear. The length of the CDR3 is 14 residues. The V gene lost 6 bases and the J gene lost 0 bases, with 12 bases spanning the gap. This CDR3 is CASSSGPHSYEQYF. DNA for the CDR3: TGTGCCAGCAGCTCCGGACCGCACTCCTACGAGCAGTACTTC.

This clonotype was detected once. This chain connects TRBV7-2 to TRBJ2-7; D gene uncertain. This CDR3 region has 12 residues. Germline V gene data show CDR1 as SGHTA and CDR2 as FQGNSA. Trimming stripped 5 bases from V and 6 bases from J, with 11 bases between. CDR3 nucleotide sequence: TGTGCCAGCAGCCCGAGAGTCGGCGAGCAGTACTTC. The encoded protein is CASSPRVGEQYF.

The DNA for the CDR3 is TGTGCCAGCAGCTTAGCGCGGGGGGGGAATTACGAGCAGTACTTC. It codes for CASSLARGGNYEQYF. The V call is TRBV7-2, the J call TRBJ2-7; 9 bases match TRBD2. V trimming: 0 bases; J trimming: 4 bases; junction bases outside the gene matches: 4. Germline assignment: CDR1 SGHTA and CDR2 FQGNSA. The CDR3 has 15 residues.

This clonotype was found a few times. The CDR3 sequence is CASSFWGAEAFF. In DNA form, the CDR3 reads TGTGCCAGCAGCTTTTGGGGGGCTGAAGCTTTCTTT. The chain is built from TRBV7-6 and TRBJ1-1, with a tentative D call TRBD1 (5 bases). CDR1 is SGHVS and CDR2 is FNYEAQ in the germline V gene. This CDR3 comprises 12 residues. The V end was cut by 3 bases, the J end by 6 bases, with 8 bases between.

The chain combines TRBV19 with TRBJ1-5, with a tentative D call TRBD1 (5 bases). The germline V gene encodes CDR1 LNHDA and CDR2 SQIVND (reference sequence). V lost 10 bases, J lost 3 bases, and 16 bases lay in between. This CDR3 spans 14 amino acids. The CDR3 reads CATNARQYNQPQHF. CDR3 sequence (DNA): TGTGCCACCAACGCCAGACAGTACAATCAGCCCCAGCATTTT.

A few counts support this clonotype. Given a much more abundant clone one base away, this may be a read error. The chain is built from TRBV5-1 and TRBJ2-7, with 8 positions matching TRBD2. V shed 2 bases and J 5 bases; nucleotides not matched to a gene: 3. From germline, CDR1 is SGHRS and CDR2 YFSETQ. CDR3 length: 13 residues. The DNA for the CDR3 is TGCGCCAGCAGCTTAGGACTAGCCCACGAGCAGTACTTC. It yields the protein CASSLGLAHEQYF. Variable domain in full (rest from reference TRBV5-1 and TRBJ2-7): KAGVTQTPRYLIKTRGQQVTLSCSPISGHRSVSWYQQTPGQGLQFLFEYFSETQRNKGNFPGRFSGRQFSNSRSEMNVSTLELGDSALYLCASSLGLAHEQYFGPGTRLTVT.